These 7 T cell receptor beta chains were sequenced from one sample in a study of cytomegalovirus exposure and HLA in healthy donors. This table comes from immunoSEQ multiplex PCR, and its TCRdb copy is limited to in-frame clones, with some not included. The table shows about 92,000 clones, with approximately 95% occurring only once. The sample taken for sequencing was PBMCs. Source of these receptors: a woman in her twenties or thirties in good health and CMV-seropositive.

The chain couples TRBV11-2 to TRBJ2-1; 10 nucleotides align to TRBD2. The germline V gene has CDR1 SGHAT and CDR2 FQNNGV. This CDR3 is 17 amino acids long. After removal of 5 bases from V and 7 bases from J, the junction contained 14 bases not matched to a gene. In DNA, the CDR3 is TGTGCCAGCAGCCTAGCGGGAGTGCGGTTTCGTGGTAATGAGCAGTTCTTC. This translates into CASSLAGVRFRGNEQFF. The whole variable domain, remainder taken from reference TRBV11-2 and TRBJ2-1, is EAGVAQSPRYKIIEKRQSVAFWCNPISGHATLYWYQQILGQGPKLLIQFQNNGVVDDSQLPKDRFSAERLKGVDSTLKIQPAKLEDSAVYLCASSLAGVRFRGNEQFFGPGTRLTVL.

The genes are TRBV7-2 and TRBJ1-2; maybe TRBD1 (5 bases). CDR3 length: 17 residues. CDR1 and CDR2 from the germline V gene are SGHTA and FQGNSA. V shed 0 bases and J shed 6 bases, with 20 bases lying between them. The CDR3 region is CASSLAPKSREVDGYTF. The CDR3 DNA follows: TGTGCCAGCAGCTTAGCTCCGAAATCCAGGGAAGTGGATGGCTACACCTTC.

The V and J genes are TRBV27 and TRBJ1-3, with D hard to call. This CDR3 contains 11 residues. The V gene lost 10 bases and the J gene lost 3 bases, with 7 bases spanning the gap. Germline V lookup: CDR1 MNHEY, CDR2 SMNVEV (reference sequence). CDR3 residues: CATGGGNTIYF. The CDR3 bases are TGTGCCACCGGAGGTGGAAACACCATATATTTT.

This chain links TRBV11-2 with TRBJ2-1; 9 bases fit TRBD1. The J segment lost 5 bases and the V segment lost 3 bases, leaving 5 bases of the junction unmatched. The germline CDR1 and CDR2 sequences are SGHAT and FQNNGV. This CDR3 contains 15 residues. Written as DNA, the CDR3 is TGTGCCAGCAGCTTGCGGGACAGGGTCAACAATGAGCAGTTCTTC. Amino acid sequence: CASSLRDRVNNEQFF.

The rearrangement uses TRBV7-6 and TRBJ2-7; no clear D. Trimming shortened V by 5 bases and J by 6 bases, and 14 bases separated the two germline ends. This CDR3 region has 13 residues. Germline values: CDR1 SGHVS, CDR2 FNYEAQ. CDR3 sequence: CASSPPPLGEQYF. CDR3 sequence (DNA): TGTGCCAGCAGCCCCCCTCCCCTAGGCGAGCAGTACTTC.

The CDR3 DNA sequence: TGTGCCTGGAGTTCGGTAGGGAGGGGCGATGGCTACACCTTC. Protein sequence: CAWSSVGRGDGYTF. This chain joins TRBV30 and TRBJ1-2; D might be TRBD1 (5 bases). V was shortened by 2 bases and J by 6 bases, with 16 bases between the two germline ends. Per the germline V gene, CDR1 is GTSNPN and CDR2 is SVGIG (reference sequence). CDR3 length: 14 amino acids.

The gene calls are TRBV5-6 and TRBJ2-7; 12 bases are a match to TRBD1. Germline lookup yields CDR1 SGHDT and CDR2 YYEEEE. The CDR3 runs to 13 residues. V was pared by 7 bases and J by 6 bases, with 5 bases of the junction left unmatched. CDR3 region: CASCRDRGLEQYF. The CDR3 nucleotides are TGTGCCAGCTGCCGGGACAGGGGGCTCGAGCAGTACTTC. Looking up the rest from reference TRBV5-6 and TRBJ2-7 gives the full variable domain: DAGVTQSPTHLIKTRGQQVTLRCSPKSGHDTVSWYQQALGQGPQFIFQYYEEEERQRGNFPDRFSGHQFPNYSSELNVNALLLGDSALYLCASCRDRGLEQYFGPGTRLTVT.